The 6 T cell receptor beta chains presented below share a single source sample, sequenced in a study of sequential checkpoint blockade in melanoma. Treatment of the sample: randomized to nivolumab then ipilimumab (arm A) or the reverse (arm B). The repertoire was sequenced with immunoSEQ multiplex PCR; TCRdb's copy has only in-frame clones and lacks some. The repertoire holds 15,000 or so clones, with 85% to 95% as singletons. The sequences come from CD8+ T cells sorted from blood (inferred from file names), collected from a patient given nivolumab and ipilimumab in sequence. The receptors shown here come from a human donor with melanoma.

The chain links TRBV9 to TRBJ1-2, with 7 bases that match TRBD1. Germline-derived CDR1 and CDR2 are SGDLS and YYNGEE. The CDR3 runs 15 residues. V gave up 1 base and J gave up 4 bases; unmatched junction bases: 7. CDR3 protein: CASSVPPTGVYGYTF. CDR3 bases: TGTGCCAGCAGCGTACCGCCTACAGGGGTCTATGGCTACACCTTC.

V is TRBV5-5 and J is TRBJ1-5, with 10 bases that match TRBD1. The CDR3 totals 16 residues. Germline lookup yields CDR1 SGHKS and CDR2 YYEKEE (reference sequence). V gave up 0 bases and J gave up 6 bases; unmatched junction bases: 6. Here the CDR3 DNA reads TGTGCCAGCAGCTTGGCGGTGACAGGGGGCGTTCAGCCCCAGCATTTT. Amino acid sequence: CASSLAVTGGVQPQHF.

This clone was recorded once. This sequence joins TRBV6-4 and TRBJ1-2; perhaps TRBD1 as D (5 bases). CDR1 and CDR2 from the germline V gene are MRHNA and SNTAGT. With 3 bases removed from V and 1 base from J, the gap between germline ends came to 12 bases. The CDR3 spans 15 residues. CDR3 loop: CASSEPRAHNYGYTF. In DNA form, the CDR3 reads TGTGCCAGCAGTGAGCCCAGGGCCCATAACTATGGCTACACCTTC.

CDR3 sequence reads: CASSAQGRAYEQYF. In nucleotides, the CDR3 is TGTGCCAGCAGCGCACAGGGACGGGCCTACGAGCAGTACTTC. The chain links TRBV7-9 to TRBJ2-7; D is possibly TRBD1 (6 bases). This CDR3 is 14 amino acids long. Trimming cost V 5 bases and J 2 bases, with 13 bases left between them. Per the germline V gene, CDR1 is SEHNR and CDR2 is FQNEAQ (reference sequence).

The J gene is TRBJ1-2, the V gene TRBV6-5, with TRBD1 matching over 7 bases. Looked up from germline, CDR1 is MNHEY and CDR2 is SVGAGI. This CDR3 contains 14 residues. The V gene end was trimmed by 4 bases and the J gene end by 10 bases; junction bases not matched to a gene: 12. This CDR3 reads CASSFSGQWLVYTF. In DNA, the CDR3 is TGTGCCAGCAGTTTTTCGGGACAGTGGTTAGTCTACACCTTC.

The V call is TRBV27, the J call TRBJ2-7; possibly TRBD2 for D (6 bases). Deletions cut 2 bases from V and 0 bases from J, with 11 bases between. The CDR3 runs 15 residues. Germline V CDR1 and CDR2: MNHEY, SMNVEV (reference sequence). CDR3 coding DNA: TGTGCCAGCAGTTTACAGGGAGGTTTCTCCTACGAGCAGTACTTC. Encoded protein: CASSLQGGFSYEQYF.